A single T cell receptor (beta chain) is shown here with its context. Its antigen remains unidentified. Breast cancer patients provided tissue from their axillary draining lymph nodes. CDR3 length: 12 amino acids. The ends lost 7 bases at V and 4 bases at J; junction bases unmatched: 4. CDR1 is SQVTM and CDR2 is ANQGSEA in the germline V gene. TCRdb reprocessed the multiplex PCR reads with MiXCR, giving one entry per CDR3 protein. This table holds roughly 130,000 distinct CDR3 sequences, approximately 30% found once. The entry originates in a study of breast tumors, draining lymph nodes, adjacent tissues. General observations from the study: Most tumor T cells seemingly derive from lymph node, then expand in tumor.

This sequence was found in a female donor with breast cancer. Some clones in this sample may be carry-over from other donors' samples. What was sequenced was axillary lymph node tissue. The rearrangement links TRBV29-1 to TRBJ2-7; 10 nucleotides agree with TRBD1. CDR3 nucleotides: TGCAGCGGAGGACAGGGGGGATACGAGCAGTACTTC. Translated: CSGGQGGYEQYF.